This T cell receptor (beta chain) was sequenced in a study of T cells after yellow fever vaccination. Findings and limits, study-wide: By day 5 rather than day 15, the secondary response had peaked, though it was weaker. The booster response re-showed most primary clones: around 97% CD4, about 89% CD8.

Making TCR cDNA involved 5'RACE template switching, which added UMIs and a universal primer site. TCRdb recomputed calls from the 5' RACE reads with MiXCR, one row per CDR3 protein. This table holds over 110,000 distinct CDR3 sequences, 7.7% found once. In germline, CDR1 is SGHTA, CDR2 FQGNSA. The CDR3 is 14 amino acids. Trimming shortened V by 5 bases and J by 7 bases, and 15 bases separated the two germline ends. This clonotype turned up a few times. Its antigen is as yet unknown. This receptor was identified in a man aged 25-45 years who received the YFV17D yellow fever vaccine. The starting material was CD4+ T cells sorted from PBMCs, obtained 5 days after the yellow fever booster vaccination. The rearrangement links TRBV7-2 to TRBJ2-1; no clear D. CDR3 residues: CASSPAPVMNEQFF. The CDR3 coding sequence is TGTGCCAGCAGCCCGGCGCCGGTTATGAATGAGCAGTTCTTC.